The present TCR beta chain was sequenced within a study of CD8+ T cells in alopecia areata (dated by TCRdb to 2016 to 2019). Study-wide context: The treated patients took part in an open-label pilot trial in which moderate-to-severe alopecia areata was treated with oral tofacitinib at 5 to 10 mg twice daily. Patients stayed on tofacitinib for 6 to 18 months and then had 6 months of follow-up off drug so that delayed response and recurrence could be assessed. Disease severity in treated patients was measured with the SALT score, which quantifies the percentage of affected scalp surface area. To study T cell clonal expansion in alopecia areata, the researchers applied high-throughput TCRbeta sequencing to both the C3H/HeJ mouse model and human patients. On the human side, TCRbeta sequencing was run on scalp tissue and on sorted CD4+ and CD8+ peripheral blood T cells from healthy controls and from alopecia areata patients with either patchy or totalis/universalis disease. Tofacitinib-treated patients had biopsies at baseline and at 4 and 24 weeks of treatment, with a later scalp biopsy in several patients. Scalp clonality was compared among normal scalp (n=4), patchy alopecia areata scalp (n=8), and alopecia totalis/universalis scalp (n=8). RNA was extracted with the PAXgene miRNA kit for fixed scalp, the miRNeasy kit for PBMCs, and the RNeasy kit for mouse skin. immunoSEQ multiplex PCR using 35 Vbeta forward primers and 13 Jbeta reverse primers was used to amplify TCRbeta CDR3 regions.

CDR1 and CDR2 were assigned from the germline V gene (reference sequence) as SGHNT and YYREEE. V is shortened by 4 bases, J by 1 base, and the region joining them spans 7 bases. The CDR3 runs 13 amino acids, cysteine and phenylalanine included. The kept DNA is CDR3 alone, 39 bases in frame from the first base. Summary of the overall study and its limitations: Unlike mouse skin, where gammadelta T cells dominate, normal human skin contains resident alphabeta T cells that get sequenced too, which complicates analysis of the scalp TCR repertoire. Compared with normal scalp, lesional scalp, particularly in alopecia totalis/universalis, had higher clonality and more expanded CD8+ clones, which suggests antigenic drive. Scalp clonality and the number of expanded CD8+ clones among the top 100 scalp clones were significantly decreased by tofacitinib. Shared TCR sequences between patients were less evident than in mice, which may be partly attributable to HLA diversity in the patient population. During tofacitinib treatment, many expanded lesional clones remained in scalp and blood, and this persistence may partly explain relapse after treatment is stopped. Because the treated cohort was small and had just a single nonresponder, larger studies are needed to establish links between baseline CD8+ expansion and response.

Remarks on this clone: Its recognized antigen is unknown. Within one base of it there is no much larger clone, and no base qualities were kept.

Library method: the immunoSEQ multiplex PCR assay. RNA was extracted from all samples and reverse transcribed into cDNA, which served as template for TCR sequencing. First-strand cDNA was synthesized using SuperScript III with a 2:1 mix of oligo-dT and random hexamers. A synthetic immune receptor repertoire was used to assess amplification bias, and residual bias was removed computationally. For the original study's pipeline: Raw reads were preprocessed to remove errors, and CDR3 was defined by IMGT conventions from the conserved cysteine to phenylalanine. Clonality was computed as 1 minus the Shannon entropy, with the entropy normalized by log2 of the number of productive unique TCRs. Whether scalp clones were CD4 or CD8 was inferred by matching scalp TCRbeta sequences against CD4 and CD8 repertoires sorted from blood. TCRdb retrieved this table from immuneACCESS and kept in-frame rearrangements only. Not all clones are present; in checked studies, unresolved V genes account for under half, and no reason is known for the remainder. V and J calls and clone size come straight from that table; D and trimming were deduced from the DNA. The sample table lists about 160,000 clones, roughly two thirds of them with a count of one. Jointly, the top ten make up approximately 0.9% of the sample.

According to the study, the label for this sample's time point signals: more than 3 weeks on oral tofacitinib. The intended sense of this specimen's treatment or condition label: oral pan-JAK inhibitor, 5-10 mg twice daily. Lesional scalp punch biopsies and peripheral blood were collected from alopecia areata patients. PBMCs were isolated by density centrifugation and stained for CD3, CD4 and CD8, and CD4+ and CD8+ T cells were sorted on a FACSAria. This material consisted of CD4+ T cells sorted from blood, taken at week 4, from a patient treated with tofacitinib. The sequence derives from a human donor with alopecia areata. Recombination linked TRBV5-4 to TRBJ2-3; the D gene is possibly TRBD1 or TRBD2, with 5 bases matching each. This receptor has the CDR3 CASSRDGTDTQYF. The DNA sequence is TGTGCCAGCAGCAGGGACGGCACAGATACGCAGTATTTT.